This entry lists 30 T cell receptor beta chains sequenced from one sample in a study of TET2 disruption in CD19-targeted CAR T cells. The protocol was immunoSEQ multiplex PCR, while the TCRdb copy is restricted to in-frame clones and leaves out a portion. This sample's table has around 30,000 clones. The treatment denotes: autologous CTL019 cells: CD19 CAR with 4-1BB and CD3 zeta domains. For these TCRs, the target antigens are not known. This specimen consisted of CD8- CAR+ T cells sorted from cultured blood T cells, obtained for CD19 CAR T cell therapy. Documented subset: CD8-negative CAR-positive T cells from the infusion product. The receptors derive from a man between 65 and 79 years old with chronic lymphocytic leukemia.

In regard to this clone: The read terminates 3 residues ahead of where the CDR3 ends, so the germline J gene completes it. The chain combines TRBV20-1 with TRBJ1-1, with a tentative D call TRBD1 (5 bases). Trimming removed 6 bases from V and 4 bases from J, with 12 bases in between. Germline V gene sequence: CDR1 DFQATT, CDR2 SNEGSKA (reference sequence). The CDR3 runs 12 residues. The CDR3: CSAQGSSTEAFF. The sequenced CDR3 bases are TGCAGTGCGCAGGGTTCGAGCACTGAA.

Frequency places this clone as medium-sized. The read ends 3 residues before the CDR3 terminus; that terminus is restored from the germline J gene. This chain uses TRBV6-2 or TRBV6-3 with TRBJ2-7, with TRBD1 identical over 7 bases. Germline-derived CDR1 and CDR2 are MNHEY and SVGEGT. CDR3 size: 12 residues. V dropped 6 bases and J dropped 4; count of bases not matched to a gene: 3. CDR3 sequence reads: CASRTGRYEQYF. Partial CDR3 DNA: TGTGCCAGCAGGACAGGGAGATACGAG.

A note on this clone: The sample has other DNA sequences that encode this CDR3 too. The covered CDR3 bases are TGTGCCAGCTCCCCAGACAGGGGGCTGTACGAG. This translates into CASSPDRGLYE. In full, the CDR3 reads CASSPDRGLYEQYF. The V gene is TRBV18, the J gene TRBJ2-7, with 10 bases fitting TRBD1. Coverage ceases 3 residues before the CDR3 finishes, and the germline J gene fills in the end. CDR1 and CDR2 (germline): KGHSH, LQKENI. The CDR3 length is 14 residues. Unmatched junction bases numbered 6, after V lost 6 bases and J lost 4 bases.

In regard to this clone: Germline and junction disagree at one end, which may indicate a read error. The read ends 3 residues shy of where the CDR3 ends; the end is completed using the germline J gene. Other DNA sequences of this sample code for an identical CDR3. The J gene is TRBJ1-3, the V gene TRBV20-1; 10 positions match TRBD1. The CDR3 is made up of 16 amino acids. Germline V gene lookup returns CDR1 DFQATT and CDR2 SNEGSKA (reference sequence). The sequenced CDR3 bases are TGCAGTGCCCTTTCGACAGGGGGCAGTGAGAGAAACACT. Translation: CSALSTGGSERNT. The CDR3, in full, reads CSALSTGGSERNTIYF.

According to its frequency, this clone is medium-sized. The sequenced CDR3 bases are TGTGCCAGCTCACAGGGGGCAGAAACTGAA. Protein sequence: CASSQGAETE. The whole CDR3 is CASSQGAETEAFF. The chain recombines TRBV18 with TRBJ1-1; 7 bases are shared with TRBD1. The CDR3 is cut off 3 residues early in the read; its end comes from the germline J gene. Unmatched junction bases numbered 4, after V lost 4 bases and J lost 5 bases. From germline, CDR1 is KGHSH and CDR2 LQKENI. The CDR3 consists of 13 residues. The variable domain in full, with the rest retrieved from reference TRBV18 and TRBJ1-1, is NAGVMQNPRHLVRRRGQEARLRCSPMKGHSHVYWYRQLPEEGLKFMVYLQKENIIDESGMPKERFSAEFPKEGPSILRIQQVVRGDSAAYFCASSQGAETEAFFGQGTRLTVV.

In the case of this clone: Sequencing ends 3 residues short of the CDR3 end; the germline J gene provides the rest. The chain carries TRBV5-6 and TRBJ1-1; tentatively, D is TRBD1 (5 bases). Germline V gene lookup returns CDR1 SGHDT and CDR2 YYEEEE. This CDR3 is built from 14 residues. V lost 4 bases, J lost 0 bases, and 10 bases lay in between. The sequenced CDR3 bases are TGTGCCAGCAGCCTTACAGGATTGAACACTGAA. Protein: CASSLTGLNTE. From start to end, the CDR3 is CASSLTGLNTEAFF. Filled out from reference TRBV5-6 and TRBJ1-1, the complete variable domain reads DAGVTQSPTHLIKTRGQQVTLRCSPKSGHDTVSWYQQALGQGPQFIFQYYEEEERQRGNFPDRFSGHQFPNYSSELNVNALLLGDSALYLCASSLTGLNTEAFFGQGTRLTVV.

This clone counts as medium-sized by frequency. The CDR3 end is not reached by the read, which stops 3 residues before it; the germline J gene fills it in. Other DNA sequences within the sample encode an identical CDR3. The chain uses TRBV6-1 and TRBJ1-3; TRBD1 matches 7 bases. Germline lookup yields CDR1 MNHNS and CDR2 SASEGT. The trim removed 2 bases at V and 4 bases at J, leaving 5 bases unmatched. The CDR3 is 15 amino acids. CDR3 region: CASSERGQPGNTIYF. CDR3 bases read: TGTGCCAGCAGTGAAAGGGGGCAGCCAGGAAACACC.

About this clone itself: Read data end 3 residues before the CDR3 end; the end is taken from the germline J gene. The V and J genes are TRBV7-2 and TRBJ2-7; D gene uncertain. CDR1 is SGHTA and CDR2 is FQGNSA in the germline V gene. There are 14 residues in the CDR3. Trimming stripped 1 base from V and 2 bases from J, with 9 bases between. CDR3 in amino acids: CASSLVTKPYEQYF. The CDR3 bases that were read are TGTGCCAGCAGCTTAGTAACCAAGCCCTACGAG.

In regard to this clone: The read halts 3 residues ahead of the CDR3 end, with the missing end drawn from the germline J gene. The V call is TRBV7-7, the J call TRBJ2-5, with TRBD1 matching over 9 bases. There are 15 residues in the CDR3. The V and J ends lost 2 bases and 4 bases, in that order; junction bases with no gene match: 5. Per germline, CDR1 SSHAT and CDR2 FNYEAQ (reference sequence). The CDR3 bases that were read are TGTGCCAGCAGCTTACCGAGGGACAGGGCAGAGACC. This gives the protein CASSLPRDRAET. The CDR3 in its entirety is CASSLPRDRAETQYF.

Regarding this clone: The read terminates 3 residues before the CDR3 end, so the remaining end is supplied by the germline J gene. The V and J genes are TRBV6-2 or TRBV6-3 and TRBJ2-1, with D possibly matching TRBD2 (7 bases). CDR3 size: 16 residues. The germline V and J ends were trimmed by 4 bases and 0 bases, with 13 bases remaining between them. CDR1 and CDR2 (germline): MNHEY, SVGEGT. The CDR3 DNA, read in part, is TGTGCCAGCAGTTGGGGGGGCGTAAGCTCCTACAATGAG. This translates into CASSWGGVSSYNE. The CDR3 as a whole reads CASSWGGVSSYNEQFF.

Of note for this clone: The read terminates 3 residues ahead of where the CDR3 ends, so the germline J gene completes it. V is TRBV7-9 and J is TRBJ2-4; D is possibly TRBD1 (6 bases). Germline CDR1 is SEHNR and CDR2 is FQNEAQ (reference sequence). This CDR3 is built from 13 residues. This chain's CDR3 is CASSLRAGDGQYF. The sequenced part of the CDR3 DNA is TGTGCCAGCAGCTTACGGGCAGGGGATGGT.

To note about this clone: The DNA ends 3 residues before the CDR3 does, and the rest of the CDR3 is filled in from the germline J gene. The V gene is TRBV20-1, the J gene TRBJ2-5; D possibly corresponds to TRBD1 (6 bases). The length of the CDR3 is 14 residues. V was clipped by 4 bases and J by 5 bases, with 17 bases between them. From germline, CDR1 is DFQATT and CDR2 SNEGSKA (reference sequence). The CDR3 is CSAKQGRGGETQYF. Partial CDR3 DNA: TGCAGTGCTAAACAGGGAAGGGGTGGGGAGACC.

About this clone: The read finishes 3 residues shy of the CDR3 end, and the germline J gene is used to complete it. The chain carries TRBV2 and TRBJ1-2; possible D gene TRBD1, 6 bases. CDR3 length: 12 amino acids. Germline assignment: CDR1 SNHLY and CDR2 FYNNEI. The CDR3 DNA, read in part, is TGTGCCAGCAGAACAGGGCTAGGCGGC. Protein sequence: CASRTGLGG. The full CDR3 reads CASRTGLGGYTF. Full variable domain (remainder filled in from reference TRBV2 and TRBJ1-2): EPEVTQTPSHQVTQMGQEVILRCVPISNHLYFYWYRQILGQKVEFLVSFYNNEISEKSEIFDDQFSVERPDGSNFTLKIRSTKLEDSAMYFCASRTGLGGYTFGSGTRLTVV.

Note on this clone: Sequencing ends 3 residues short of the CDR3 end; the germline J gene provides the rest. The chain uses TRBV4-1 and TRBJ2-7; D is perhaps TRBD1 (5 bases). Looked up from germline, CDR1 is MGHRA and CDR2 is YSYEKL. Trimming took off 2 bases at V and 3 bases at J, with 11 bases between the two ends. The CDR3 length is 14 residues. The CDR3 reads CASSQTAGLYEQYF. Partial CDR3 DNA: TGCGCCAGCAGCCAAACTGCAGGGCTCTACGAG.

Turning to this clone: The read comes to an end 3 residues before the CDR3 does, leaving the germline J gene to fill in the end. V is TRBV5-4 and J is TRBJ2-7; a weak D match, TRBD1 (6 bases). Germline V gene data show CDR1 as SGHNT and CDR2 as YYREEE (reference sequence). V was trimmed by 0 bases and J by 3 bases, leaving 13 bases between them. The CDR3 has 15 amino acids. CDR3 loop: CASSLEAGAGYEQYF. The part of the CDR3 DNA that was read is TGTGCCAGCAGCTTGGAGGCAGGGGCTGGCTACGAG.

As regards this clone: The CDR3 goes on 3 residues after the read ends, and that part is filled in from the germline J gene. V usage is TRBV13 and J usage is TRBJ2-7, with D tentatively TRBD2 (5 bases). The CDR3 is 17 residues long. V lost 1 base to trimming and J lost 2 bases, with 18 bases between them. CDR1 is PRHDT, CDR2 FYEKMQ, per germline (reference sequence). The sequenced CDR3 bases are TGTGCCAGCAGCTTAGCCCCGGGTCTAGCACTTCCCTACGAG. Its protein product is CASSLAPGLALPYE. The entire CDR3 sequence reads CASSLAPGLALPYEQYF.

A remark on this clone: The junction differs from germline at one of its ends, possibly a read error. From the germline J gene comes the end of the CDR3, since the read stops 3 residues before it. The rearrangement uses TRBV4-2 and TRBJ2-7; D ambiguous. The germline V gene encodes CDR1 LGHNA and CDR2 YNFKEQ. The CDR3 spans 15 residues. The DNA read from the CDR3 is TGCGCCAGCAGCCAAGTTGTGGCAAGCTCCTACGAG. Amino acids: CASSQVVASSYE. From start to end, the CDR3 is CASSQVVASSYEQYF.

As regards this clone: The read ends 3 residues before the CDR3 terminus; that terminus is restored from the germline J gene. The gene calls are TRBV20-1 and TRBJ2-5; TRBD2 is a possible D gene (6 bases). CDR3 length: 15 amino acids. V was shortened by 4 bases and J by 1 base, with 16 bases between the two germline ends. The germline V gene has CDR1 DFQATT and CDR2 SNEGSKA (reference sequence). CDR3 amino acids: CSAMALSGSQETQYF. Incomplete CDR3 DNA: TGCAGTGCTATGGCCCTAAGCGGGTCCCAAGAGACC.

The CDR3 loop is CASSSGQGVNSPLHF. The sequenced CDR3 bases are TGTGCCAGCAGCTCGGGACAGGGGGTGAATTCACCC. V is TRBV3-1 (or the pseudogene TRBV3-2) and J is TRBJ1-6; 11 bases are shared with TRBD1. Read sequence stops 3 residues before the CDR3 end, and the germline J gene provides the missing end. J lost 7 bases, V lost 5 bases, and 4 bases had no gene match. Germline V gives CDR1 LGHDT, CDR2 YNNKEL (reference sequence). This CDR3 spans 15 amino acids.

In regard to this clone: The sequenced fragment ends 3 residues before the CDR3 boundary, so the rest is inferred from the germline J gene. The rearrangement links TRBV5-1 to TRBJ2-3; D gene unclear. The germline V gene has CDR1 SGHRS and CDR2 YFSETQ. The CDR3 runs 13 residues. Between the trimmed V and J ends, which lost 2 bases and 0 bases, there was a span of 4 bases. CDR3 DNA, as far as it was read: TGCGCCAGCAGCTTAGGCAGCACAGATACG. Translating gives CASSLGSTDT. The CDR3, in full, reads CASSLGSTDTQYF. Drawing the rest from reference TRBV5-1 and TRBJ2-3, the complete variable domain is KAGVTQTPRYLIKTRGQQVTLSCSPISGHRSVSWYQQTPGQGLQFLFEYFSETQRNKGNFPGRFSGRQFSNSRSEMNVSTLELGDSALYLCASSLGSTDTQYFGPGTRLTVL.

Turning to this clone: The read gets to within 3 residues of the CDR3 end, and the germline J gene fills in the rest. The J gene is TRBJ2-1, the V gene TRBV5-1, with 10 bases lining up with TRBD2. There are 14 residues in the CDR3. Trimming at V came to 4 bases and at J to 8 bases, leaving 6 bases not matched to a gene. Looked up from germline, CDR1 is SGHRS and CDR2 is YFSETQ. The CDR3 loop is CASSKAGGSDEQFF. CDR3 bases read: TGCGCCAGCAGCAAAGCGGGGGGGTCCGATGAG. Based on the CDR3 plus reference TRBV5-1 and TRBJ2-1, the full variable domain is KAGVTQTPRYLIKTRGQQVTLSCSPISGHRSVSWYQQTPGQGLQFLFEYFSETQRNKGNFPGRFSGRQFSNSRSEMNVSTLELGDSALYLCASSKAGGSDEQFFGPGTRLTVL.

Concerning this clone: The read comes to an end 3 residues before the CDR3 does, leaving the germline J gene to fill in the end. Other DNA sequences in the sample encode the same CDR3. The rearrangement uses TRBV5-1 and TRBJ1-2, with a tentative D call TRBD1 (5 bases). V lost 0 bases and J 1 base, leaving 7 bases between the germline ends. Germline-derived CDR1 and CDR2 are SGHRS and YFSETQ. This CDR3 region has 14 residues. Here the CDR3 reads CASSLDRNNYGYTF. The covered CDR3 bases are TGCGCCAGCAGCTTGGACAGGAATAACTATGGC. The whole variable domain, remainder taken from reference TRBV5-1 and TRBJ1-2, is KAGVTQTPRYLIKTRGQQVTLSCSPISGHRSVSWYQQTPGQGLQFLFEYFSETQRNKGNFPGRFSGRQFSNSRSEMNVSTLELGDSALYLCASSLDRNNYGYTFGSGTRLTVV.

On this clone itself: The read terminates 3 residues ahead of where the CDR3 ends, so the germline J gene completes it. The genes are TRBV18 and TRBJ2-3; 7 positions agree with TRBD2. V gave up 5 bases and J gave up 5 bases; unmatched junction bases: 4. The CDR3 is 13 amino acids. CDR1 KGHSH and CDR2 LQKENI come from the germline V gene. CDR3 protein: CASSSGGGDTQYF. Incomplete CDR3 DNA: TGTGCCAGCTCATCCGGCGGGGGAGATACG.

As concerns this clone: The CDR3 goes on 3 residues after the read ends, and that part is filled in from the germline J gene. The chain uses TRBV20-1 and TRBJ2-1; 9 positions match TRBD2. The length of the CDR3 is 14 residues. The germline CDR1 and CDR2 sequences are DFQATT and SNEGSKA (reference sequence). V lost 6 bases and J lost 6; bases outside the gene matches: 9. The CDR3 sequence: CSAIAQRGVNEQFF. The covered CDR3 bases are TGCAGTGCCATTGCCCAGCGGGGGGTCAATGAG.

As concerns this clone: Read sequence stops 3 residues before the CDR3 end, and the germline J gene provides the missing end. The V and J genes are TRBV19 and TRBJ2-7; TRBD1 matches 10 bases. Germline CDR1 reads LNHDA; CDR2 reads SQIVND (reference sequence). This CDR3 has 14 amino acids. Trimming removed 4 bases from V and 3 bases from J; junction bases left unmatched: 3. Here the CDR3 reads CASSRGQGSYEQYF. CDR3 DNA, as far as it was read: TGTGCCAGTAGTAGGGGACAGGGGAGCTACGAG.

With regard to this clone: The read is 3 residues too short to cover the CDR3 end, so that end is filled in from the germline J gene. This chain uses TRBV19 with TRBJ1-1; TRBD1 matches at 9 bases. J was trimmed by 2 bases and V by 4 bases; bases with no gene match: 5. CDR1 is LNHDA, CDR2 SQIVND, per germline (reference sequence). The CDR3 has 15 amino acids. The CDR3 bases that were read are TGTGCCAGTAGTAACAGGGGGCAAGTCAACACTGAA. Translation: CASSNRGQVNTE. The complete CDR3 sequence is CASSNRGQVNTEAFF.

Worth noting for this clone: Read sequence stops 3 residues before the CDR3 end, and the germline J gene provides the missing end. The chain has TRBV10-3 and TRBJ2-4; 7 bases align to TRBD2. The CDR3 has 14 residues. Germline CDR1 is ENHRY and CDR2 is SYGVKD. CDR3 DNA, as far as it was read: TGTGCCATCAGTGACAGGGAGGGCAATCAGCCT. Translated: CAISDREGNQP. From start to end, the CDR3 is CAISDREGNQPQYF.

As to this clone: Read data end 3 residues before the CDR3 end; the end is taken from the germline J gene. This chain joins TRBV18 and TRBJ2-5, with D maybe TRBD2 (6 bases). CDR1 and CDR2 from the germline V gene are KGHSH and LQKENI. V lost 3 bases, J lost 5 bases, and 10 bases lay in between. The CDR3 totals 13 residues. The CDR3 here is CASSPQGGETQYF. The covered CDR3 bases are TGTGCCAGCTCACCTCAGGGAGGCGAGACC. Complete variable domain (other parts from reference TRBV18 and TRBJ2-5): NAGVMQNPRHLVRRRGQEARLRCSPMKGHSHVYWYRQLPEEGLKFMVYLQKENIIDESGMPKERFSAEFPKEGPSILRIQQVVRGDSAAYFCASSPQGGETQYFGPGTRLLVL.

A note on this clone: Read data end 3 residues before the CDR3 end; the end is taken from the germline J gene. This rearrangement joins TRBV18 to TRBJ1-1, with a tentative D call TRBD1 (6 bases). The CDR3 has 16 residues. The germline CDR1 and CDR2 sequences are KGHSH and LQKENI. The V and J ends lost 3 bases and 0 bases respectively, with 14 bases between them. The CDR3 region is CASSPFPGTMNTEAFF. The CDR3 bases that were read are TGTGCCAGCTCACCCTTCCCAGGGACAATGAACACTGAA.

About this clone: The read ends 3 residues shy of where the CDR3 ends; the end is completed using the germline J gene. J is TRBJ2-4 and V is TRBV6-2 or TRBV6-3, with 9 bases that match TRBD1. This CDR3 spans 15 amino acids. The germline V gene has CDR1 MNHEY and CDR2 SVGEGT. Partial CDR3 DNA: TGTGCCAGCAATGACTGGACAGGGGACAACTATGGT. Its translation: CASNDWTGDNYG. The CDR3, in full, reads CASNDWTGDNYGQYF.